This T cell receptor beta chain was recovered during a study of beta chain features in type 1 diabetes. Overall study: When patients were set against healthy donors, age, gender and cell yields were similar.

Study-level results: Moderately but significantly shorter TCRB CDR3s were found in Type 1 diabetes patients in all four CD4+ subsets.

This clone has just a few counts. Its cognate antigen is unknown. Sorting that relied on CD45RO/CCR7/CD25/CD127/CD95/CD27 yielded CD4+ naive, central memory, regulatory and stem cell-like memory cells. The whole isolated RNA underwent reverse transcription, so sequencing captured expressed TCRB transcripts. The assay was immunoSEQ multiplex PCR, and TCRdb's table has in-frame clones only and misses some. The sample lists a few hundred thousand clones, roughly 11% occurring once. Germline-derived CDR1 and CDR2 are SGHNT and YYREEE (reference sequence). V was trimmed by 0 bases and J by 5 bases, leaving 11 bases between them. The CDR3 has 14 residues.

The rearrangement joins TRBV5-4 to TRBJ1-2; D is ambiguous. This clonotype was sampled from a man in his thirties or forties with type 1 diabetes. The sequencing input was naive CD4+ T cells from blood. The CDR3 DNA sequence: TGTGCCAGCAGCTTGGGCGGCAGTGTATATGGCTACACCTTC. Translation: CASSLGGSVYGYTF. Full variable domain (missing parts from reference TRBV5-4 and TRBJ1-2): ETGVTQSPTHLIKTRGQQVTLRCSSQSGHNTVSWYQQALGQGPQFIFQYYREEENGRGNFPPRFSGLQFPNYSSELNVNALELDDSALYLCASSLGGSVYGYTFGSGTRLTVV.